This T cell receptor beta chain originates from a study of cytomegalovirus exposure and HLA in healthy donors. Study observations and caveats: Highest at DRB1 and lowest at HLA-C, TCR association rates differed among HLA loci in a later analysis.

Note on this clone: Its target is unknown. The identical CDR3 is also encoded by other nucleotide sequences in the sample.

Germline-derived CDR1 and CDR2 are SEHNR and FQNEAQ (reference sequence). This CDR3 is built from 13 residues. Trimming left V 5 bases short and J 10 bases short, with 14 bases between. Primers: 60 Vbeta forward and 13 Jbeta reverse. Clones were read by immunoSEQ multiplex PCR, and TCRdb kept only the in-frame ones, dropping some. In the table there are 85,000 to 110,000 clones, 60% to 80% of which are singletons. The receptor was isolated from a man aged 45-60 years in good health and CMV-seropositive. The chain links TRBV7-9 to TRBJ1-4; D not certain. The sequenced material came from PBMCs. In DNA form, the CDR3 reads TGTGCCAGCAGCCTGCTGGTAGATGGAAAACTGTTTTTT. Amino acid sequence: CASSLLVDGKLFF.